Below are 20 T cell receptor beta chains sequenced from a single sample in a study of T cell responses to AZD1222 COVID-19 vaccine (dated by TCRdb to about 2021). Libraries came from the immunoSEQ multiplex PCR assay. What TCRdb holds here is the immuneACCESS table cut down to in-frame rearrangements. Part of the clones is not present; checked against another copy, under half of the missing clones reflect an unresolved V gene, and the others are unexplained. For this sample the table gives approximately 65,000 clones, of which about nine tenths were detected only once. The ten largest clones capture about 8.2% of the sample. The time point label for this specimen denotes: baseline before first vaccination. Sample: peripheral blood, taken on day 0 of AZD1222 vaccination. The receptors originated from an adult in good health.

The V gene is TRBV4-1, the J gene TRBJ2-7; TRBD1 matches 9 bases. The CDR3 is 14 amino acids. Germline-derived CDR1 and CDR2 are MGHRA and YSYEKL. Trimming at V came to 5 bases and at J to 2 bases, leaving 4 bases not matched to a gene. This CDR3 is CASSGTGGPYEQYF. CDR3 coding DNA: TGCGCCAGCAGCGGAACAGGGGGCCCCTACGAGCAGTACTTC.

This chain links TRBV5-8 with TRBJ2-3, with 7 bases identical to TRBD1. The V gene's germline CDR1 is SGHTS and CDR2 YDEGEE. CDR3 size: 15 residues. The ends lost 4 bases at V and 0 bases at J; junction bases unmatched: 5. CDR3 DNA sequence: TGTGCCAGCAGCCCCGGGACAGCGAGCACAGATACGCAGTATTTT. Translating it yields CASSPGTASTDTQYF.

The chain links TRBV6-6 to TRBJ2-7; D might be TRBD2 (5 bases). Germline values: CDR1 MNHNY, CDR2 SVGAGI (reference sequence). The CDR3 runs to 13 residues. V lost 6 bases and J lost 3, with 12 bases in between. CDR3 coding DNA: TGTGCCAGCAGGCCAATGGGAGTCTACGAGCAGTACTTC. It yields the protein CASRPMGVYEQYF.

The chain uses TRBV18 and TRBJ2-2, with D maybe TRBD2 (6 bases). CDR3 size: 15 residues. Trimming removed 0 bases from V and 1 base from J, with 6 bases in between. Germline values: CDR1 KGHSH, CDR2 LQKENI. The CDR3 DNA is TGTGCCAGCTCACCACCTAGCGGGAACACCGGGGAGCTGTTTTTT. Translation: CASSPPSGNTGELFF.

V gene TRBV29-1 combines with J gene TRBJ1-2; D not certain. V lost 7 bases and J 1 base, leaving 7 bases between the germline ends. Germline V gene lookup returns CDR1 SQVTM and CDR2 ANQGSEA. The CDR3 spans 11 residues. The CDR3 sequence is CSATLNYGYTF. The CDR3 DNA sequence: TGCAGCGCAACTCTTAACTATGGCTACACCTTC. Looking up the rest from reference TRBV29-1 and TRBJ1-2 gives the full variable domain: SAVISQKPSRDICQRGTSLTIQCQVDSQVTMMFWYRQQPGQSLTLIATANQGSEATYESGFVIDKFPISRPNLTFSTLTVSNMSPEDSSIYLCSATLNYGYTFGSGTRLTVV.

The CDR3, as DNA: TGTGCCAGCTCACCCGGCCGGACGAACACTGAAGCTTTCTTT. Protein: CASSPGRTNTEAFF. The V call is TRBV18, the J call TRBJ1-1, with no clear D. This CDR3 is built from 14 residues. CDR1 and CDR2 from the germline V gene are KGHSH and LQKENI. Trimming stripped 3 bases from V and 1 base from J, with 9 bases between.

The gene calls are TRBV6-4 and TRBJ1-5, with 8 bases matching TRBD1. This CDR3 has 20 amino acids. Germline V lookup: CDR1 MRHNA, CDR2 SNTAGT. V trimming: 0 bases; J trimming: 4 bases; junction bases outside the gene matches: 17. The CDR3 spells CASSDSRGQGAVFWNQPQHF. In DNA, the CDR3 is TGTGCCAGCAGTGACTCAAGAGGGCAGGGGGCGGTCTTTTGGAATCAGCCCCAGCATTTT.

This chain uses TRBV11-2 with TRBJ2-6; D remains unclear. V was clipped by 4 bases and J by 2 bases, with 0 bases between them. The CDR3 totals 12 residues. CDR1 and CDR2 from the germline V gene are SGHAT and FQNNGV. CDR3 region: CASSSGANVLTF. In DNA form, the CDR3 reads TGTGCCAGCAGCTCTGGGGCCAACGTCCTGACTTTC. Based on the CDR3 plus reference TRBV11-2 and TRBJ2-6, the full variable domain is EAGVAQSPRYKIIEKRQSVAFWCNPISGHATLYWYQQILGQGPKLLIQFQNNGVVDDSQLPKDRFSAERLKGVDSTLKIQPAKLEDSAVYLCASSSGANVLTFGAGSRLTVL.

The chain employs TRBV7-8 and TRBJ2-3, with D perhaps TRBD2 (5 bases). V lost 3 bases and J 7 bases, leaving 14 bases between the germline ends. Per germline, CDR1 SGHVS and CDR2 FQNEAQ. There are 14 residues in the CDR3. The chain's CDR3 is CASSFTMDSNTQYF. The CDR3 DNA is TGTGCCAGCAGCTTCACCATGGACTCCAATACGCAGTATTTT. Full variable domain (rest looked up from reference TRBV7-8 and TRBJ2-3): GAGVSQSPRYKVAKRGQDVALRCDPISGHVSLFWYQQALGQGPEFLTYFQNEAQLDKSGLPSDRFFAERPEGSVSTLKIQRTQQEDSAVYLCASSFTMDSNTQYFGPGTRLTVL.

This chain connects TRBV2 to TRBJ1-4; D is unresolved. This CDR3 is 15 amino acids long. Trimming left V 6 bases short and J 0 bases short, with 11 bases between. The germline V gene has CDR1 SNHLY and CDR2 FYNNEI. CDR3 residues: CASRMGPATNEKLFF. CDR3 nucleotide sequence: TGTGCCAGCAGGATGGGCCCAGCAACTAATGAAAAACTGTTTTTT. Filled out from reference TRBV2 and TRBJ1-4, the complete variable domain reads EPEVTQTPSHQVTQMGQEVILRCVPISNHLYFYWYRQILGQKVEFLVSFYNNEISEKSEIFDDQFSVERPDGSNFTLKIRSTKLEDSAMYFCASRMGPATNEKLFFGSGTQLSVL.

The chain carries TRBV7-9 and TRBJ1-2; a possible D gene is TRBD1 (5 bases). CDR1 SEHNR and CDR2 FQNEAQ come from the germline V gene (reference sequence). The V end was cut by 5 bases, the J end by 6 bases, with 10 bases between. The CDR3 is made up of 12 amino acids. The CDR3 here is CASSDGTDGYTF. The CDR3 DNA follows: TGTGCCAGCAGCGACGGGACGGATGGCTACACCTTC.

This clone has a handful of counts. The rearrangement uses TRBV10-1 and TRBJ2-2; D not resolved. Germline CDR1 reads WNHNN; CDR2 reads SYGVQD (reference sequence). The V end was cut by 5 bases, the J end by 1 base, with 2 bases between. This CDR3 is built from 12 residues. In nucleotides, the CDR3 is TGCGCCAGCAGTTGGAACACCGGGGAGCTGTTTTTT. Amino acids: CASSWNTGELFF.

V is TRBV19 and J is TRBJ1-5; 8 nucleotides match TRBD1. V lost 9 bases to trimming and J lost 8 bases; unmatched junction nucleotides: 9. This CDR3 has 13 amino acids. Germline CDR1 LNHDA, CDR2 SQIVND (reference sequence). CDR3 bases: TGTGCCAGCCGGGACAGGAATTTGGAGCCCCAGCATTTT. Translating it yields CASRDRNLEPQHF.

V and J are TRBV7-2 and TRBJ1-5; 8 bases are a match to TRBD1. Trimming cost V 0 bases and J 8 bases; bases outside gene matches: 9. The CDR3 is 16 residues long. Germline loops: CDR1 SGHTA, CDR2 FQGNSA. DNA for the CDR3: TGTGCCAGCAGCTTAGCATGGGACAGGTTCGCAAAGCCCCAGCATTTT. Encoded protein: CASSLAWDRFAKPQHF.

V is TRBV11-3 and J is TRBJ2-1; 9 nucleotides line up with TRBD2. With 1 base clipped from V and 4 bases from J, the junction kept 5 bases outside the gene matches. CDR1 and CDR2 from the germline V gene are SGHNT and YENEEA. This CDR3 comprises 16 residues. The chain's CDR3 is CASSLGSGGTYNEQFF. The CDR3 region has the DNA TGTGCCAGCAGCTTAGGGAGCGGGGGGACATACAATGAGCAGTTCTTC.

This chain joins TRBV30 and TRBJ1-1; possibly TRBD1 for D (6 bases). CDR3 size: 13 residues. Looked up from germline, CDR1 is GTSNPN and CDR2 is SVGIG (reference sequence). The V gene lost 3 bases and the J gene lost 0 bases, with 8 bases spanning the gap. CDR3 amino acids: CAWSGDMNTEAFF. In nucleotides, the CDR3 is TGTGCCTGGAGCGGGGACATGAACACTGAAGCTTTCTTT. The full variable domain, rest sourced from reference TRBV30 and TRBJ1-1, is SQTIHQWPATLVQPVGSPLSLECTVEGTSNPNLYWYRQAAGRGLQLLFYSVGIGQISSEVPQNLSASRPQDRQFILSSKKLLLSDSGFYLCAWSGDMNTEAFFGQGTRLTVV.

J is TRBJ1-3 and V is TRBV4-1; D remains unclear. The V gene's germline CDR1 is MGHRA and CDR2 YSYEKL. The CDR3 extends over 16 amino acids. Trimming took off 1 base at V and 2 bases at J, with 12 bases between the two ends. The CDR3 bases are TGCGCCAGCAGCCAAGGGTCGACAATCGCTGGAAACACCATATATTTT. Its protein product is CASSQGSTIAGNTIYF.

The chain joins TRBV19 to TRBJ2-7; no firm D call. The CDR3 is 11 residues long. V gave up 5 bases and J gave up 2 bases, with 4 bases separating them. In germline, CDR1 is LNHDA, CDR2 SQIVND (reference sequence). The chain's CDR3 is CASSDPYEQYF. The CDR3 DNA sequence: TGTGCCAGTAGTGACCCCTACGAGCAGTACTTC.

The count of this clone is one. The chain is built from TRBV24-1 and TRBJ1-5; D is ambiguous. This CDR3 is 14 amino acids long. Trimming removed 6 bases from V and 4 bases from J, with 12 bases in between. The germline V gene has CDR1 KGHDR and CDR2 SFDVKD. Here the CDR3 reads CATSTHTDNQPQHF. The CDR3 region has the DNA TGTGCCACCAGTACGCATACAGATAATCAGCCCCAGCATTTT.

This clone showed up just a few times. The rearrangement uses TRBV7-9 and TRBJ1-1; D not resolved. Per germline, CDR1 SEHNR and CDR2 FQNEAQ (reference sequence). V lost 5 bases and J lost 0, with 10 bases in between. The CDR3 extends over 14 amino acids. The CDR3 nucleotides are TGTGCCAGCAGCCCCCTGTCCATGAACACTGAAGCTTTCTTT. This codes for CASSPLSMNTEAFF. Using reference TRBV7-9 and TRBJ1-1 for the parts outside the CDR3, the full variable domain is DTGVSQNPRHKITKRGQNVTFRCDPISEHNRLYWYRQTLGQGPEFLTYFQNEAQLEKSRLLSDRFSAERPKGSFSTLEIQRTEQGDSAMYLCASSPLSMNTEAFFGQGTRLTVV.